The TCR beta chain described here comes from a study of Ad26.COV2.S vaccination and SARS-CoV-2 variants. In regard to this clone: Its antigen is not identified.

Overall study findings and caveats: It is possible that the TCR breadth and depth analyses underestimated the total T cell responses.

Per the germline V gene, CDR1 is LNHDA and CDR2 is SQIVND (reference sequence). V was cut by 6 bases and J by 2 bases, with 16 bases left in between. There are 15 residues in the CDR3. Regarding treatment: 15 to 20 received Ad26.COV2.S at low or high dose, single or two shots; several received placebo; per-sample allocation not given. Specimen acquisition occurred on day 63 following the initial vaccine or placebo injection. The repertoire was sequenced with immunoSEQ multiplex PCR; TCRdb's copy has only in-frame clones and lacks some. The repertoire holds almost 400,000 clones, with 89% as singletons.

The sequence derives from a person between 18 and 60 years old who received the Ad26.COV2.S COVID-19 vaccine or a placebo. The sample was peripheral blood, taken in a trial of Ad26.COV2.S vaccine versus placebo. The V gene is TRBV19, the J gene TRBJ1-2; TRBD1 is a possible D gene (6 bases). Here the CDR3 DNA reads TGTGCCAGTAGCGAATCCGGACAGACCAACTATGGCTACACCTTC. This sequence encodes CASSESGQTNYGYTF.